This note documents a single TCR beta chain sequence. The sample belongs to a study of OX40 agonist ivuxolimab in advanced cancers. Clones were read by immunoSEQ multiplex PCR, and TCRdb kept only the in-frame ones, dropping some. The sample contains tens of thousands of clones, 87% of which appear only once. Specimen: CD4+ or CD8+ T cells sorted from blood, collected in a trial of the OX40 agonist ivuxolimab. This sequence was found in an adult with an advanced solid tumor such as melanoma, head and neck, liver or kidney cancer.

The CDR3 loop reads CASIAGAATDTQYF. The CDR3 bases are TGTGCCTCCATAGCGGGAGCGGCCACAGATACGCAGTATTTT. The chain recombines TRBV30 with TRBJ2-3; 9 positions match TRBD2. V lost 7 bases to trimming and J lost 2 bases; unmatched junction nucleotides: 7. Germline-derived CDR1 and CDR2 are GTSNPN and SVGIG (reference sequence). The CDR3 totals 14 residues. Full variable domain (outside the CDR3, taken from reference TRBV30 and TRBJ2-3): SQTIHQWPATLVQPVGSPLSLECTVEGTSNPNLYWYRQAAGRGLQLLFYSVGIGQISSEVPQNLSASRPQDRQFILSSKKLLLSDSGFYLCASIAGAATDTQYFGPGTRLTVL.